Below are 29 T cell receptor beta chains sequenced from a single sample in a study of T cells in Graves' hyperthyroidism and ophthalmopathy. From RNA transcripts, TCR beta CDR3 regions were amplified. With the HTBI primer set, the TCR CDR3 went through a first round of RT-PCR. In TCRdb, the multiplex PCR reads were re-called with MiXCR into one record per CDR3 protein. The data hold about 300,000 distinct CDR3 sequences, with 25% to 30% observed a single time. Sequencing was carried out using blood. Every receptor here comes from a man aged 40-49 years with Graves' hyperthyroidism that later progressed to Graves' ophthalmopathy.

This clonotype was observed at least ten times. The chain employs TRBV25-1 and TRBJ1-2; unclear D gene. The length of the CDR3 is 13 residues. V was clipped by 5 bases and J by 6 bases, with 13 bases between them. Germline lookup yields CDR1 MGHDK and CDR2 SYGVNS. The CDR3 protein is CASSYLGSDGYTF. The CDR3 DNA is TGTGCCAGCAGTTACTTGGGGTCGGATGGCTACACCTTC.

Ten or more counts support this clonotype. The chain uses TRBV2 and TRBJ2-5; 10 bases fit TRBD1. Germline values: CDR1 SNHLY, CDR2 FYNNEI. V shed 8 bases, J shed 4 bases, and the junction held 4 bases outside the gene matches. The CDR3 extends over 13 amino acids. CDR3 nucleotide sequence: TGTGCCAGCCGGAGGACAGGGGGAGAGACCCAGTACTTC. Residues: CASRRTGGETQYF.

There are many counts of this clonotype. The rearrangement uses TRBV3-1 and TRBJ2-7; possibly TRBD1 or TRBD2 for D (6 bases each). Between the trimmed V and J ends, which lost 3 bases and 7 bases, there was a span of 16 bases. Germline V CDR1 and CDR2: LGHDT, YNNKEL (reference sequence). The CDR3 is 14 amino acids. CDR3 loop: CASSQGTSGEEQYF. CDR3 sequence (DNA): TGTGCCAGCAGCCAGGGGACATCGGGAGAGGAGCAGTACTTC.

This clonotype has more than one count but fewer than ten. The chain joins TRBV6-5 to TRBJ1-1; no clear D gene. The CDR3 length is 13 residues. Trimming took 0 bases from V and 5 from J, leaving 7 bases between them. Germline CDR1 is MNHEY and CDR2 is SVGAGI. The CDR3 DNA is TGTGCCAGCAGTTACTCGGGGTCTACTGAAGCTTTCTTT. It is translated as CASSYSGSTEAFF.

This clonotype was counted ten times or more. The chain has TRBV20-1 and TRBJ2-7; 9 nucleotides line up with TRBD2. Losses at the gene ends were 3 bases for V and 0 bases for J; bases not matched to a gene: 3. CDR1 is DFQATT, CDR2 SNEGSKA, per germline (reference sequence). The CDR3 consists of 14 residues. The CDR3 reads CSASASGNSYEQYF. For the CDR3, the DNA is TGCAGTGCTAGCGCTAGCGGGAACTCCTACGAGCAGTACTTC.

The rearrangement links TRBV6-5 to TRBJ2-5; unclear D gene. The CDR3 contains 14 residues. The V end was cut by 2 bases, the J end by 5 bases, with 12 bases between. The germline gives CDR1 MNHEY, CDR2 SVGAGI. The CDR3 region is CASSYVAGVETQYF. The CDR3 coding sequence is TGTGCCAGCAGTTACGTTGCAGGAGTCGAGACCCAGTACTTC.

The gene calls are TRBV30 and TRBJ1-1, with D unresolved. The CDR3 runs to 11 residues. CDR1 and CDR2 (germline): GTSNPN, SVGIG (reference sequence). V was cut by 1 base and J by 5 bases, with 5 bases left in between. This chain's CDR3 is CAWSERTEAFF. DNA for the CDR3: TGTGCCTGGAGTGAGCGTACTGAAGCTTTCTTT.

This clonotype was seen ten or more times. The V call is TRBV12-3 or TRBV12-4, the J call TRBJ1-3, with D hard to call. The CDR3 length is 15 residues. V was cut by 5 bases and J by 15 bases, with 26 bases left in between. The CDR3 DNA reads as TGTGCCAGCAGTCCCCCACTCGGTACTGTCCTGCGCCCATATTTT. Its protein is CASSPPLGTVLRPYF.

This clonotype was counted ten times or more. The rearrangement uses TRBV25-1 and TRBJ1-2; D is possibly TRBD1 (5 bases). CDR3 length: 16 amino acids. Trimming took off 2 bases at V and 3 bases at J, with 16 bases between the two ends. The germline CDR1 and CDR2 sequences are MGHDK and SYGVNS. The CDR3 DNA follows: TGTGCCAGCAGTGAAAATGTGGGGTTGGGGGACTATGGCTACACCTTC. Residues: CASSENVGLGDYGYTF.

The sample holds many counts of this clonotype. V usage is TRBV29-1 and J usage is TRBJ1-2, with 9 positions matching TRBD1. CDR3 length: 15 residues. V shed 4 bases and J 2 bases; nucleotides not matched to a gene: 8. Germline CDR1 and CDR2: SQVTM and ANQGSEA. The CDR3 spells CSVVLPGQGNYGYTF. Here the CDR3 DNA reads TGCAGCGTTGTATTGCCGGGACAGGGAAACTATGGCTACACCTTC.

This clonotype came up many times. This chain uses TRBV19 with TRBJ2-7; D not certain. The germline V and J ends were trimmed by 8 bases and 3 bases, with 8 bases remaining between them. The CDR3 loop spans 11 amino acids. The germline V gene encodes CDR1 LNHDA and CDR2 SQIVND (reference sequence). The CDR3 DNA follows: TGTGCCAGTGGGGATTACTACGAGCAGTACTTC. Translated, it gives CASGDYYEQYF.

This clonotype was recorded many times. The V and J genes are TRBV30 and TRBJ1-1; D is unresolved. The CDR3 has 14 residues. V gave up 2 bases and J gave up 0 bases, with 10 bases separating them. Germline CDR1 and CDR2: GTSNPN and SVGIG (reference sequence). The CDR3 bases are TGTGCCTGGAGTTTCCGGGCCCTGAACACTGAAGCTTTCTTT. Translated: CAWSFRALNTEAFF.

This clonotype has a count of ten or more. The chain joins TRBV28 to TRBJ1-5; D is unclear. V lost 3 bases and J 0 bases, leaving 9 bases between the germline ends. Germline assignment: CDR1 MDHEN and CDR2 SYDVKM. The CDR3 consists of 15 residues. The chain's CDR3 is CASSFTSYSNQPQHF. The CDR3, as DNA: TGTGCCAGCAGTTTTACCTCTTATAGCAATCAGCCCCAGCATTTT.

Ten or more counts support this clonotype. CDR3 sequence: CASSLVVAGPNTGELFF. DNA of the CDR3: TGCGCCAGCAGCTTGGTGGTCGCGGGGCCGAACACCGGGGAGCTGTTTTTT. The gene calls are TRBV5-1 and TRBJ2-2, with TRBD2 as a possible D gene (6 bases). Per germline, CDR1 SGHRS and CDR2 YFSETQ. V lost 0 bases to trimming and J lost 0 bases, with 12 bases between them. The CDR3 spans 17 residues.

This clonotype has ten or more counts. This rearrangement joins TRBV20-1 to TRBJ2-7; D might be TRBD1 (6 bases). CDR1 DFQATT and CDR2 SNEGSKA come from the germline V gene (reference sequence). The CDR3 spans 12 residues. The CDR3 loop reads CRDYRESYEQYF. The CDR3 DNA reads TGCAGAGACTACAGGGAGAGCTACGAGCAGTACTTC.

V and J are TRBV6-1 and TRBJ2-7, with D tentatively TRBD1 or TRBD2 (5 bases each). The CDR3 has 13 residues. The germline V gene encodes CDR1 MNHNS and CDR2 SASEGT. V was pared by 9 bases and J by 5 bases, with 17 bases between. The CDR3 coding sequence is TGTGCCAGTTCGACAGTCGAGGGCCACGAGCAGTACTTC. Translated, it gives CASSTVEGHEQYF.

The CDR3 coding sequence is TGTGCCAGCAGTTTATCCACTACAGGGAGAGAGACCCAGTACTTC. Its protein is CASSLSTTGRETQYF. The V gene is TRBV6-5, the J gene TRBJ2-5, with D possibly being TRBD1 (6 bases). The CDR3 runs 15 residues. Trimming cost V 4 bases and J 4 bases, with 16 bases left between them. Germline lookup yields CDR1 MNHEY and CDR2 SVGAGI.

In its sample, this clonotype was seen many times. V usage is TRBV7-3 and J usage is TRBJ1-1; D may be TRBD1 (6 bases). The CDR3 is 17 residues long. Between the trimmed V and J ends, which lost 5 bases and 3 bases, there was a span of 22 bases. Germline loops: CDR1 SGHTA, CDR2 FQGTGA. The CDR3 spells CASSPGTPKRPDTEAFF. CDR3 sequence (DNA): TGTGCCAGCAGCCCCGGGACACCAAAACGGCCGGACACTGAAGCTTTCTTT.

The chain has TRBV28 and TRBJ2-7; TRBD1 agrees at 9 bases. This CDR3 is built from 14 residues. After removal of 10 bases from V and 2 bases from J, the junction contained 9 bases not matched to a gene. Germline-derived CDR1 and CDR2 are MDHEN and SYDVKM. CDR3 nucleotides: TGTGCCACAAGGAGACGACAGGGGGCCTACGAGCAGTACTTC. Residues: CATRRRQGAYEQYF.

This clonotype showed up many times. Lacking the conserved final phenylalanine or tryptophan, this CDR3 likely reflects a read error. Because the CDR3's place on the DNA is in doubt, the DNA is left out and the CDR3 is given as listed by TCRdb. The CDR3 sequence: CASSLWPGPD. The V gene is TRBV11-2, the J gene TRBJ2-7; the tabulated D call, TRBD1, remains unverified against the DNA. The CDR3 totals 10 residues, both ends included. Germline loops: CDR1 SGHAT, CDR2 FQNNGV.

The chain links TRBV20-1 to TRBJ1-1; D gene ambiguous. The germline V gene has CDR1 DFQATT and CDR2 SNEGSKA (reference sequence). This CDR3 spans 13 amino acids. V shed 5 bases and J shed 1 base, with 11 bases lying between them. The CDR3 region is CSALPTANTEAFF. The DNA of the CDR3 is TGCAGTGCTCTTCCGACTGCGAACACTGAAGCTTTCTTT.

CDR3 in amino acids: CASSDATGSTPSYEQYF. The CDR3 DNA reads as TGTGCCAGCAGTGATGCAACCGGGTCGACCCCCTCCTACGAGCAGTACTTC. J is TRBJ2-7 and V is TRBV6-1; D is undetermined. CDR3 length: 17 residues. The V gene lost 3 bases and the J gene lost 0 bases, with 18 bases spanning the gap. Germline V lookup: CDR1 MNHNS, CDR2 SASEGT.

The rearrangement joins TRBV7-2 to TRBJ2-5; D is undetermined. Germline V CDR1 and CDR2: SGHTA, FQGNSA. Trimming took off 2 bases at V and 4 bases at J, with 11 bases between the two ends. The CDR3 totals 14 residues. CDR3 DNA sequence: TGTGCCAGCAGCTTAAATCCGTTTGGAGAGACCCAGTACTTC. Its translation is CASSLNPFGETQYF.

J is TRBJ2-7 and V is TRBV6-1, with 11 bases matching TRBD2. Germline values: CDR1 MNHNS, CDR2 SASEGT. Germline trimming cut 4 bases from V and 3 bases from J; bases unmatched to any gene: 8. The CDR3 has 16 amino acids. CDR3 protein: CASSALGLAGHYEQYF. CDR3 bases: TGTGCCAGCAGTGCTCTCGGACTAGCGGGCCACTACGAGCAGTACTTC.

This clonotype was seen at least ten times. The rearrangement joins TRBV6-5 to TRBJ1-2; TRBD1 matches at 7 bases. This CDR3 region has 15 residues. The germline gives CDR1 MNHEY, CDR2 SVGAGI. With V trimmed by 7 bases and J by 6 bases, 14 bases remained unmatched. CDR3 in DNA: TGTGCCAGCAAAAAACCCGGGACAGCCTGGGATGGCTACACCTTC. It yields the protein CASKKPGTAWDGYTF.

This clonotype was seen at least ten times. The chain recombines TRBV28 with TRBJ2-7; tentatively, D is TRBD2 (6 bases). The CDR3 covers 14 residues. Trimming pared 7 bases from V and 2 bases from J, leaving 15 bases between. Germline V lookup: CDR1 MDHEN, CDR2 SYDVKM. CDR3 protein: CASIPGGMTYEQYF. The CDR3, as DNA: TGTGCCAGCATCCCAGGCGGGATGACCTACGAGCAGTACTTC.

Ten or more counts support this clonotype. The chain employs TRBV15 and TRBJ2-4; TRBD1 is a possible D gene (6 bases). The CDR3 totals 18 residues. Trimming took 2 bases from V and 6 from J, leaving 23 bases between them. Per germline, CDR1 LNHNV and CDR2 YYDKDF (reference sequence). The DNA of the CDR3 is TGTGCCACCAGCAGAAGTACTTCAGGGGCCGGTCGGGGAAACATTCAGTACTTC. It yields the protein CATSRSTSGAGRGNIQYF. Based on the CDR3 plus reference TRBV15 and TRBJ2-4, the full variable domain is DAMVIQNPRYQVTQFGKPVTLSCSQTLNHNVMYWYQQKSSQAPKLLFHYYDKDFNNEADTPDNFQSRRPNTSFCFLDIRSPGLGDTAMYLCATSRSTSGAGRGNIQYFGAGTRLSVL.

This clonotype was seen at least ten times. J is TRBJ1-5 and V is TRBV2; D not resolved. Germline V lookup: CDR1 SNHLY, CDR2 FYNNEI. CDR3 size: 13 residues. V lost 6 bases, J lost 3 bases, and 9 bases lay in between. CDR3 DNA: TGTGCCAGCAGCTTGGAGGTCAATCAGCCCCAGCATTTT. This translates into CASSLEVNQPQHF.

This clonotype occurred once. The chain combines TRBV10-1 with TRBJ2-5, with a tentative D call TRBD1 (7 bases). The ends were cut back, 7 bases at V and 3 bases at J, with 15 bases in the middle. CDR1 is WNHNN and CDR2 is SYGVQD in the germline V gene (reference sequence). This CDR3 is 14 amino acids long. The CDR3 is CASKGGGTEETQYF. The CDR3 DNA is TGCGCCAGCAAAGGTGGCGGGACAGAAGAGACCCAGTACTTC.